Listed here are 6 T cell receptor beta chains from one sample, sequenced in a study of T cell changes during pregnancy in multiple sclerosis. The assay was immunoSEQ multiplex PCR, and TCRdb's table has in-frame clones only and misses some. The repertoire has about 100,000 clones, approximately 94% of them found once; the top ten carry more than 0.8%. Here the sequenced sample was peripheral blood, taken before pregnancy. Source of these receptors: a female donor with multiple sclerosis, enrolled in a pregnancy study.

The CDR3 DNA follows: TGTGCCAGCAGCTTAGGTTCCAGGGAGGGGAGGACTGAAGCTTTCTTT. Amino acids: CASSLGSREGRTEAFF. This chain uses TRBV7-9 with TRBJ1-1; a possible D gene is TRBD1 (5 bases). V was trimmed by 1 base and J by 5 bases, leaving 17 bases between them. The CDR3 consists of 16 residues. Germline lookup yields CDR1 SEHNR and CDR2 FQNEAQ (reference sequence).

This clone was observed a few times. The rearrangement links TRBV6-4 to TRBJ1-1, with unresolved D. V shed 3 bases and J shed 5 bases, with 13 bases lying between them. The CDR3 is made up of 14 amino acids. The V gene's germline CDR1 is MRHNA and CDR2 SNTAGT. The CDR3: CASSEWEGGTEAFF. The DNA of the CDR3 is TGTGCCAGCAGTGAATGGGAAGGAGGAACTGAAGCTTTCTTT.

The chain has TRBV9 and TRBJ1-2, with a tentative D call TRBD1 (5 bases). V lost 5 bases and J lost 4, with 12 bases in between. The length of the CDR3 is 13 residues. Germline CDR1 and CDR2: SGDLS and YYNGEE. In DNA, the CDR3 is TGTGCCAGCAGACGGGGGGAGGGCTATGGCTACACCTTC. Translation: CASRRGEGYGYTF.

The chain uses TRBV30 and TRBJ2-7, with 11 bases that match TRBD2. Trimming at V came to 1 base and at J to 3 bases, leaving 11 bases not matched to a gene. This CDR3 region has 17 residues. Germline V gives CDR1 GTSNPN, CDR2 SVGIG (reference sequence). The CDR3 sequence is CAWSAGTGTSGYYEQYF. The DNA of the CDR3 is TGTGCCTGGAGTGCAGGGACCGGGACTAGCGGTTACTACGAGCAGTACTTC.

The chain is built from TRBV4-3 and TRBJ1-1, with TRBD1 matching 9 bases. CDR1 is LGHNA, CDR2 YSLEER, per germline. J lost 1 base, V lost 2 bases, and 23 bases had no gene match. This CDR3 comprises 22 residues. The CDR3 reads CASSQFPSRQGVGNGWNTEAFF. The CDR3 DNA sequence: TGCGCCAGCAGCCAATTCCCCTCCCGACAGGGGGTAGGTAACGGGTGGAACACTGAAGCTTTCTTT.

This sequence joins TRBV18 and TRBJ2-7; 9 bases map to TRBD1. Germline assignment: CDR1 KGHSH and CDR2 LQKENI. The CDR3 has 17 residues. The J segment lost 0 bases and the V segment lost 1 base, leaving 7 bases of the junction unmatched. The CDR3 region is CASSPLPRQGVSYEQYF. As DNA, the CDR3 is TGTGCCAGCTCACCACTTCCTCGACAGGGGGTCTCCTACGAGCAGTACTTC.